The T cell receptor beta chain under discussion was sequenced for a study of tumor-infiltrating lymphocytes in primary liver carcinoma. General observations from the study: Blood had a significantly lower top-250-clone fraction than tumors did (p = 0.039). For tumor-adjacent and tumor-blood pairs, overlap was less than that seen for tumor region pairs. All five tumor regions shared only about 8-25% of top clones.

Production of TCR beta cDNA used 500 ng total RNA together with a constant-region primer. Slightly modified ARM-PCR, run as three nested multiplex PCR rounds, produced the TCR beta libraries. With TRBV1-TRBV30 forward primers and a C-beta reverse primer, the first two PCR rounds were run for roughly 10 cycles each. TCRdb reprocessed the multiplex PCR reads via MiXCR and lists one record per CDR3 protein. The sample consists of just over 20,000 distinct CDR3 sequences, 79% of them appearing once. Both RNA and DNA were isolated together from roughly 20-30 mg of bulk tissue that had not been sorted. The CDR3 has 11 residues. Losses at the gene ends were 5 bases for V and 5 bases for J; bases not matched to a gene: 3. Germline V gene sequence: CDR1 DFQATT, CDR2 SNEGSKA (reference sequence). Remarks on this clonotype: Its antigen is not identified.

The chain couples TRBV20-1 to TRBJ2-7; 7 bases agree with TRBD1. This TCR came from a woman aged 25 to 39 with primary liver carcinoma and hepatitis B virus infection. The sample consisted of liver tumor tissue from sampling region 4. The subset was: tumor region T4, right-lateral pole. CDR3: CSAQGVNEQYF. The CDR3 DNA reads as TGCAGTGCTCAGGGGGTTAACGAGCAGTACTTC.